Here is one T cell receptor (beta chain) with its context. The same CDR3 also results from other DNA sequences found in this sample. The sample comes from a study of OX40 agonist ivuxolimab in advanced cancers. Across the study: Treatment of patients was with ivuxolimab, an agonistic anti-OX40 (CD134) antibody.

Method: immunoSEQ multiplex PCR; TCRdb's copy keeps in-frame clones and lacks some. The table records 75,000 to 95,000 clones, around 89% of them present only once. The CDR3 contains 16 residues. CDR1 SGHNT and CDR2 YENEEA come from the germline V gene. Unmatched junction bases numbered 5, after V lost 5 bases and J lost 1 base. The sample in question was CD4+ or CD8+ T cells sorted from blood, obtained in a trial of the OX40 agonist ivuxolimab. The chain is built from TRBV11-3 and TRBJ2-2, with 9 bases fitting TRBD1. This receptor was obtained from an adult with an advanced solid tumor such as melanoma, head and neck, liver or kidney cancer. CDR3 DNA sequence: TGTGCCAGCAGCCCGGGACAGGGTGGGAACACCGGGGAGCTGTTTTTT. Its translation: CASSPGQGGNTGELFF.